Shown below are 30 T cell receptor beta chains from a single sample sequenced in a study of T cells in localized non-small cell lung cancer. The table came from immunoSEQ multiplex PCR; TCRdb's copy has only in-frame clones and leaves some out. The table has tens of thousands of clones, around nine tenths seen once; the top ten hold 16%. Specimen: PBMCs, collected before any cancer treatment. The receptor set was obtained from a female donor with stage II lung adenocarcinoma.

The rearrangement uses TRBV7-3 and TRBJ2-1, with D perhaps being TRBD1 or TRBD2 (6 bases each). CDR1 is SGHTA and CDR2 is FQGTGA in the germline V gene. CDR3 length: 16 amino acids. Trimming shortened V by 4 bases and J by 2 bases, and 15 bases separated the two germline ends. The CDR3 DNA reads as TGTGCCAGCAGCTGGGGGGCTCAGGAGCCCTACAATGAGCAGTTCTTC. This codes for CASSWGAQEPYNEQFF. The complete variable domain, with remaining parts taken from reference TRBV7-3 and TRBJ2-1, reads GAGVSQTPSNKVTEKGKYVELRCDPISGHTALYWYRQSLGQGPEFLIYFQGTGAADDSGLPNDRFFAVRPEGSVSTLKIQRTERGDSAVYLCASSWGAQEPYNEQFFGPGTRLTVL.

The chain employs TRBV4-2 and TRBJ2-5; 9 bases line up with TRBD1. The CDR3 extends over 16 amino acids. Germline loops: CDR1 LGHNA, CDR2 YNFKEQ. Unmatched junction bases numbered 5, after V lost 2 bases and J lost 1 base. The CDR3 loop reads CASSQTGTGLQETQYF. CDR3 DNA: TGTGCCAGCAGCCAAACCGGGACAGGGCTCCAAGAGACCCAGTACTTC.

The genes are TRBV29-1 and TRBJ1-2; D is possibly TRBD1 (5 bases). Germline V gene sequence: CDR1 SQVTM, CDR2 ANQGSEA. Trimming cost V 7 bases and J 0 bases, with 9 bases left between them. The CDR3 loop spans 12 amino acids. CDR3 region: CSGGESNYGYTF. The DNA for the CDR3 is TGCAGCGGGGGGGAGTCTAACTATGGCTACACCTTC.

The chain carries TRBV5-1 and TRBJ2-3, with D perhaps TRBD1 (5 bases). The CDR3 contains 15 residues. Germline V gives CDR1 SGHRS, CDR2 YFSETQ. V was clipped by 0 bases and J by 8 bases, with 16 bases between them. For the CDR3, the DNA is TGCGCCAGCAGCTTGGAAGGGGCTTCGACGGGTACGCAGTATTTT. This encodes CASSLEGASTGTQYF.

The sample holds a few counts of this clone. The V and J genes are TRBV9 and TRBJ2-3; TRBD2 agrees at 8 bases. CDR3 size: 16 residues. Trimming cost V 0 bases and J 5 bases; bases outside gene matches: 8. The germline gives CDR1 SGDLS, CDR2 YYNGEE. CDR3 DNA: TGTGCCAGCAGCGTAGGGAGTAGCGGGGTGGGAGATACGCAGTATTTT. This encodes CASSVGSSGVGDTQYF.

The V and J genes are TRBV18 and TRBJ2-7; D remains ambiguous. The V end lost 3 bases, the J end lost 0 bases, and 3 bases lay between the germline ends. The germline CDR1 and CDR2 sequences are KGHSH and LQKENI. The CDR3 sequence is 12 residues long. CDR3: CASSPDSYEQYF. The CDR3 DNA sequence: TGTGCCAGCTCACCCGACTCCTACGAGCAGTACTTC.

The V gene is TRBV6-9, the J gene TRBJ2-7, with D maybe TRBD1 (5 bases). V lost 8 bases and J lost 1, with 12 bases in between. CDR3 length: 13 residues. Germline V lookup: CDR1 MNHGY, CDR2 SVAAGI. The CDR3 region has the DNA TGTGCCAGCGGACACCTAGGGTCCTACGAGCAGTACTTC. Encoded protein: CASGHLGSYEQYF.

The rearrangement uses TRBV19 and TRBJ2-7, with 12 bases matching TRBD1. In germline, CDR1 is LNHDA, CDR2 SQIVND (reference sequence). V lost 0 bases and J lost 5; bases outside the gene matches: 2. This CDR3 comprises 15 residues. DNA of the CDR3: TGTGCCAGTAGTATAGACGGGACAGGGGGCAACGAGCAGTACTTC. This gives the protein CASSIDGTGGNEQYF.

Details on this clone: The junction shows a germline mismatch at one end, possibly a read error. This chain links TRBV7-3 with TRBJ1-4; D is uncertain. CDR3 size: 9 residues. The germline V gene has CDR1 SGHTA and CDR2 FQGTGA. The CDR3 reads CATSEKLFF. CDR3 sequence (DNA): TGTGCCACTAGTGAAAAACTGTTTTTT. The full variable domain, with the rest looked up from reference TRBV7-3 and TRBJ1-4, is GAGVSQTPSNKVTEKGKYVELRCDPISGHTALYWYRQSLGQGPEFLIYFQGTGAADDSGLPNDRFFAVRPEGSVSTLKIQRTERGDSAVYLCATSEKLFFGSGTQLSVL.

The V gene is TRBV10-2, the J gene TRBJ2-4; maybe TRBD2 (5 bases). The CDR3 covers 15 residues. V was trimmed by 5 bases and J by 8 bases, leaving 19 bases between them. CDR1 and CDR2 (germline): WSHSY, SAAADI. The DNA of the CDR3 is TGCGCCAGCAGTTTACAGTGGGAATGGCGGGACATTCAGTACTTC. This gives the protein CASSLQWEWRDIQYF.

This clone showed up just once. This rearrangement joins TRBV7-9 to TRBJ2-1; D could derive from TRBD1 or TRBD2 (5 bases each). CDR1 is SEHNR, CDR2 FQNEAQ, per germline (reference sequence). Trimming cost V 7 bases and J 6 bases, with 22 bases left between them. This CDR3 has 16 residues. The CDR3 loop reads CASTRERGTGLNEQFF. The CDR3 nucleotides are TGTGCCAGCACTCGGGAACGAGGAACAGGCCTCAATGAGCAGTTCTTC.

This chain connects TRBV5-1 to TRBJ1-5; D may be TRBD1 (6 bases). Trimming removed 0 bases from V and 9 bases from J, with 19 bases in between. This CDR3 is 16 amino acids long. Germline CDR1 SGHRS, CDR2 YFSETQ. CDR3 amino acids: CASSLAGGRLSGPQHF. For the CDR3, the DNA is TGCGCCAGCAGCTTGGCGGGGGGGCGACTATCAGGGCCCCAGCATTTT.

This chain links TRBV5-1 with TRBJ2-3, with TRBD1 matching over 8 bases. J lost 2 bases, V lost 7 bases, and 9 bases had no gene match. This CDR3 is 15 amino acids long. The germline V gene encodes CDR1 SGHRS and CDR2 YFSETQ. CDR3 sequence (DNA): TGCGCCAGCCGGGAGAGGACAGGGAACACAGATACGCAGTATTTT. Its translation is CASRERTGNTDTQYF.

CDR3 nucleotide sequence: TGTGCCAGCACGGGGTGGGGAAACACCATATATTTT. Translating it yields CASTGWGNTIYF. The V call is TRBV2, the J call TRBJ1-3; D unresolved. The CDR3 contains 12 residues. The V end was cut by 7 bases, the J end by 4 bases, with 8 bases between. From germline, CDR1 is SNHLY and CDR2 FYNNEI.

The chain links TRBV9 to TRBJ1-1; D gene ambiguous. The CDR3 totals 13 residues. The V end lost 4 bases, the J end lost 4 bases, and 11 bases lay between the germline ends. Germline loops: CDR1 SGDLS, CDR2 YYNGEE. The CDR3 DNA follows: TGTGCCAGCAGCCCGGAGCTAGCCACTGAAGCTTTCTTT. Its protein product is CASSPELATEAFF. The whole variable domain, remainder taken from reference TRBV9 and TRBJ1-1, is DSGVTQTPKHLITATGQRVTLRCSPRSGDLSVYWYQQSLDQGLQFLIQYYNGEERAKGNILERFSAQQFPDLHSELNLSSLELGDSALYFCASSPELATEAFFGQGTRLTVV.

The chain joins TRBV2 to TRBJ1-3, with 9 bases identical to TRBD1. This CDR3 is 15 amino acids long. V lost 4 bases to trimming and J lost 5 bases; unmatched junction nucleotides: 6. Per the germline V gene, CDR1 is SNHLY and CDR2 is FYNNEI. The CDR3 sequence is CASSGDRERRNTIYF. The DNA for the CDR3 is TGTGCCAGCAGTGGGGACAGGGAGAGAAGAAACACCATATATTTT.

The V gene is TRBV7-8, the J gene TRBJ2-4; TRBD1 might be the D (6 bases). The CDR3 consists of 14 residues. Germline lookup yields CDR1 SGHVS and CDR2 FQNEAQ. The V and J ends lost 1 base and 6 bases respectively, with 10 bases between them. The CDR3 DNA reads TGTGCCAGCAGCTTAGTGGGGGCGGGAAACATTCAGTACTTC. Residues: CASSLVGAGNIQYF.

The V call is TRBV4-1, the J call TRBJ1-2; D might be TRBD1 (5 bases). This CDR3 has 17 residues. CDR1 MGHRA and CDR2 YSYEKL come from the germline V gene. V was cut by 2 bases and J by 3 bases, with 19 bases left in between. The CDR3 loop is CASSQSVGTEIYYGYTF. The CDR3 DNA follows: TGCGCCAGCAGCCAAAGCGTTGGGACGGAAATTTACTATGGCTACACCTTC.

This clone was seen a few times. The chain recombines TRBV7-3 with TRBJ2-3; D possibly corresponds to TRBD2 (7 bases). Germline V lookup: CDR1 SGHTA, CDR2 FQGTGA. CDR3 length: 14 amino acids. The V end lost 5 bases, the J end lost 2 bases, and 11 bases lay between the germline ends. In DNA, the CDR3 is TGTGCCAGCAGCCGGGGGGCGAACACAGATACGCAGTATTTT. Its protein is CASSRGANTDTQYF.

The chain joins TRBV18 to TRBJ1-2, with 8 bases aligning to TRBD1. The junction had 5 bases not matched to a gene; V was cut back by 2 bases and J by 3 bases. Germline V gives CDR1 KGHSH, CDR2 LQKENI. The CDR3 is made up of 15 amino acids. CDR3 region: CASSPETGAYYGYTF. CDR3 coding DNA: TGTGCCAGCTCACCAGAGACAGGGGCTTACTATGGCTACACCTTC.

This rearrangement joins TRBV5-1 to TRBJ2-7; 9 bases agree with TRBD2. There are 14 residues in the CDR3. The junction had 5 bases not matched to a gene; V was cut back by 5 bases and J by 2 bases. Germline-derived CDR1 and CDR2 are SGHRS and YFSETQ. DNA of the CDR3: TGCGCCAGCAGTCACGGGACTAGCACCTACGAGCAGTACTTC. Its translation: CASSHGTSTYEQYF.

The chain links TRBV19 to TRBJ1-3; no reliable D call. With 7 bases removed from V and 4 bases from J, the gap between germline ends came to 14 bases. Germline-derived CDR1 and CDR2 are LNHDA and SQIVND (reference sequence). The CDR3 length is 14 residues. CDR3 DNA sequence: TGTGCCAGTAACCCTCGGACGCGGGGAAACACCATATATTTT. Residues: CASNPRTRGNTIYF.

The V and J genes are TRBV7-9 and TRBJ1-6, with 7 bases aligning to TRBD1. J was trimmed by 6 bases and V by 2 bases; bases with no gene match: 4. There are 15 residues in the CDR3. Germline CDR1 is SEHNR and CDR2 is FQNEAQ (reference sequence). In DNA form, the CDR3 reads TGTGCCAGCAGCTTACAGGGGGTATTTAATTCACCCCTCCACTTT. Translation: CASSLQGVFNSPLHF.

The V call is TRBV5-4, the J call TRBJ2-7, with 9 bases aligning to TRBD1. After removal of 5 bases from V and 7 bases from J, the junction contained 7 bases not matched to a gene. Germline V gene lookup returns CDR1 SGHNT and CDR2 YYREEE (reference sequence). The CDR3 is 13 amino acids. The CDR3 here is CASSFGTGREQYF. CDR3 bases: TGTGCCAGCAGTTTCGGGACAGGGAGAGAGCAGTACTTC.

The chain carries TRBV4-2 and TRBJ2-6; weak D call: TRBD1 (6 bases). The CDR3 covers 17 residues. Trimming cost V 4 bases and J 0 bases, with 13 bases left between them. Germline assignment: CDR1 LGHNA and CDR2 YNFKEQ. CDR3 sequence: CASSLLDSHSGANVLTF. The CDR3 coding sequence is TGTGCCAGCAGCCTATTGGACAGCCACTCTGGGGCCAACGTCCTGACTTTC.

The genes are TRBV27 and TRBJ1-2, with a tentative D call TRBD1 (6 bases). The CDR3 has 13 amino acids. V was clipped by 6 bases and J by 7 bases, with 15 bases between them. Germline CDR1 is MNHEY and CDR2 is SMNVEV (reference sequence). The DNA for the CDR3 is TGTGCCAGCAGCCAGGGGTCGATTAGTGGCTACACCTTC. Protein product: CASSQGSISGYTF.

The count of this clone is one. CDR3 in amino acids: CASSSPNQPQHF. Written as DNA, the CDR3 is TGTGCCAGCAGTTCGCCAAATCAGCCCCAGCATTTT. The V gene is TRBV6-5, the J gene TRBJ1-5; D is uncertain. V dropped 4 bases and J dropped 4 bases, with 5 bases sitting between them. Germline lookup yields CDR1 MNHEY and CDR2 SVGAGI. The CDR3 spans 12 residues.

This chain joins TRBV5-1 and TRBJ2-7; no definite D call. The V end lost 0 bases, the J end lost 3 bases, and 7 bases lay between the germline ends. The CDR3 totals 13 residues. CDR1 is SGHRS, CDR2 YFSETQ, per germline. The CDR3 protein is CASSLAGFYEQYF. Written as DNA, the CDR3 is TGCGCCAGCAGCTTGGCCGGGTTCTACGAGCAGTACTTC.

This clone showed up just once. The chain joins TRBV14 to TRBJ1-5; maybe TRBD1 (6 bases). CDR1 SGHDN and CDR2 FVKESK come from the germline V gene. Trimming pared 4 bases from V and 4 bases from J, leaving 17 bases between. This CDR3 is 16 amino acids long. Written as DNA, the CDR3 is TGTGCCAGCAGCCCGCGAGATAACAGGGATAATCAGCCCCAGCATTTT. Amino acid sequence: CASSPRDNRDNQPQHF.

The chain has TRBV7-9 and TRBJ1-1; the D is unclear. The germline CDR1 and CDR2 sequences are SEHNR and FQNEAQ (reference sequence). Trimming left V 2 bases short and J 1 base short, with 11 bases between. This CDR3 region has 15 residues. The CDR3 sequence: CASSLMNTANTEAFF. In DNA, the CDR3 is TGTGCCAGCAGCTTAATGAATACAGCGAACACTGAAGCTTTCTTT.